These T cell receptor beta chains were read from a single sample in a study of vaccination and CD4 T cells after COVID-19. No antigen has been identified for these receptors. Using its own MiXCR run on the PCR reads, TCRdb lists one record per CDR3 protein. The table lists about 11,000 distinct CDR3 sequences, roughly 64% of them singletons. The material sequenced was CD4+ T cells from blood, cultured in vitro. The receptors originated from a human donor who had recovered from COVID-19. Both conserved end residues are part of each CDR3. The D gene is left open where the match is weak. The size field is filled for only some rows; it gives once, few, many or a size class.

J | length | D | size | V | DNA | CDR3
TRBJ1-2 | 17 | TRBD1 | NA | TRBV6-1 | TGTGCCAGCAGTGAAGCGGTTGGGGACAGGGTAGGCTATCGCTACACCTTC | CASSEAVGDRVGYRYTF
TRBJ2-3 | 14 | NA | NA | TRBV7-2 | TGTGCCAGCAGCTTGGATGGGAGCACAGATACGCAGTATTTT | CASSLDGSTDTQYF
TRBJ1-1 | 13 | NA | few | TRBV10-3 | TGTGCCACCCGGGAATCGGGAAACACTGAAGCTTTCTTT | CATRESGNTEAFF
TRBJ2-4 | 15 | NA | NA | TRBV7-2 | TGTGCCAGCAGCTTCTCCGGGCCCACCAAAAACATTCAGTACTTC | CASSFSGPTKNIQYF
TRBJ1-2 | 14 | TRBD1 | large | TRBV5-6 | TGTGCCAGCAGCCGGGACAGGGGGCGAAGTGGCTACACCTTC | CASSRDRGRSGYTF
TRBJ2-5 | 14 | TRBD1 | NA | TRBV6-4 | TGTGCCAGGACCAGACAGGGGGGGAAAGAGACCCAGTACTTC | CARTRQGGKETQYF
TRBJ2-7 | 15 | TRBD1 | NA | TRBV5-4 | TGTGCCAGCAGATTAACCGGGACAGGGGACTACGAGCAGTACTTC | CASRLTGTGDYEQYF
TRBJ2-2 | 17 | TRBD2 | NA | TRBV5-6 | TGTGCCAGCAGCTTGGGGACTAGCTTCGGGGAGACCGGGGAGCTGTTTTTT | CASSLGTSFGETGELFF
TRBJ2-2 | 15 | NA | NA | TRBV6-2/TRBV6-3 | TGTGCCAGCACCATAAGACAGCCCCAAACCGGGGAGCTGTTTTTT | CASTIRQPQTGELFF
TRBJ2-1 | 15 | NA | few | TRBV2 | TGTGCCAGCAGTGAAGCGAGGGGAACCTACAATGAGCAGTTCTTC | CASSEARGTYNEQFF
TRBJ1-6 | 14 | NA | few | TRBV5-1 | TGCGCCAGCAGCTTGCAGGGTGAGGTCCGACCCCTCCACTTT | CASSLQGEVRPLHF
TRBJ1-1 | 12 | NA | NA | TRBV11-2 | TGTGCCAGCAGCTTAAGGGGGGTCGAAGCTTTCTTT | CASSLRGVEAFF
TRBJ2-2 | 15 | TRBD1 | NA | TRBV18 | TGTGCCAGCTCACCGGGACAGGGGGCAGGCTGGGAGCTGTTTTTT | CASSPGQGAGWELFF
TRBJ2-2 | 16 | NA | NA | TRBV6-2/TRBV6-3 | TGTGCCAGCAGTTGGGTACAGGGTGATGTGACCGGGGAGCTGTTTTTT | CASSWVQGDVTGELFF
TRBJ1-2 | 14 | TRBD1 | once | TRBV5-4 | TGTGCCAGCAGTAAGGGACAGGAGAACTATGGCTACACCTTC | CASSKGQENYGYTF
TRBJ2-7 | 16 | TRBD1 | NA | TRBV11-2 | TGTGCCAGCAGCTCGCTGACAGGGGGCAGGTCCTACGAGCAGTACTTC | CASSSLTGGRSYEQYF
TRBJ1-5 | 13 | NA | NA | TRBV12-3/TRBV12-4 | TGTGCCAGCAGACAAGACAGTAATCAGCCCCAGCATTTT | CASRQDSNQPQHF
TRBJ2-3 | 12 | NA | NA | TRBV19 | TGTGCCAGTAGCCCGGCCACAGATACGCAGTATTTT | CASSPATDTQYF
TRBJ2-5 | 15 | NA | NA | TRBV11-2 | TGTGCCAGCAGCTCCGGGTGGCTAGCTGGTGAGACCCAGTACTTC | CASSSGWLAGETQYF
TRBJ1-5 | 15 | NA | few | TRBV6-1 | TGTGCCAGCCGACAGGAGTGGGGGGACCATCAGTTCCAGCATTTT | CASRQEWGDHQFQHF
TRBJ2-2 | 17 | TRBD1 | NA | TRBV7-3 | TGTGCCAGCAGCCCTACCGGGACAGGGGGTATTAGCGGGGAGCTGTTTTTT | CASSPTGTGGISGELFF
TRBJ2-7 | 16 | NA | NA | TRBV7-2 | TGTGCCAGCCTGCCGGAACCCGGGACAAAAACCTACGAGCAGTACTTC | CASLPEPGTKTYEQYF
TRBJ2-2 | 12 | NA | NA | TRBV21-1 | TGTGCCAGTGACCCTCGCCCCGGGGAGCTGTTTTTT | CASDPRPGELFF
TRBJ1-5 | 17 | TRBD1 | NA | TRBV19 | TGTGCCAGTAGTAAGGTCGGGATAGGGGGCTTAAGGCAGCCCCAGCATTTT | CASSKVGIGGLRQPQHF
TRBJ1-2 | 15 | NA | NA | TRBV5-6 | TGTGCCAGCAGCCGTCCAGGACCGACCCTCCCGGGCTACACCTTC | CASSRPGPTLPGYTF
TRBJ1-6 | 15 | NA | NA | TRBV20-1 | TGCAGTGCTAGCTTGCGGGGGTCGGATAATTCACCCCTCCACTTT | CSASLRGSDNSPLHF
TRBJ1-5 | 15 | TRBD1 | NA | TRBV19 | TGTGCCAGTAGCAGTTTGACAGGGGTCAATCAGCCCCAGCATTTT | CASSSLTGVNQPQHF
TRBJ1-2 | 15 | TRBD1 | NA | TRBV7-8 | TGTGCCAGCAGCTTCGACGGACAGGGGGCATATGGCTACACCTTC | CASSFDGQGAYGYTF
TRBJ1-6 | 15 | TRBD1 | once | TRBV11-2 | TGTGCCAGCAGCCGGACAGGGAACAATAATTCACCCCTCCACTTT | CASSRTGNNNSPLHF
TRBJ1-2 | 14 | NA | few | TRBV7-2 | TGTGCCAGCAGCTTAGGGCCTGTGGCGGGGGGCTACACCTTC | CASSLGPVAGGYTF
TRBJ1-2 | 13 | TRBD1 | NA | TRBV20-1 | TGCAGTGCTAGGGGACAGGGTACCTATGGCTACACCTTC | CSARGQGTYGYTF
TRBJ1-5 | 15 | NA | few | TRBV24-1 | TGTGCCACCAGTGACGCCCGGGAGGGAGGGCAGCCCCAGCATTTT | CATSDAREGGQPQHF
TRBJ1-1 | 14 | TRBD1 | few | TRBV7-3 | TGTGCCAGCAGCTTAACGCCACAGGGGTCCGAAGCTTTCTTT | CASSLTPQGSEAFF
TRBJ1-5 | 12 | NA | few | TRBV12-3/TRBV12-4 | TGTGCCAGCTCGGAAGGGAATCAGCCCCAGCATTTT | CASSEGNQPQHF
TRBJ1-3 | 14 | NA | few | TRBV7-2 | TGTGCCAGCAGCCCTATGGCAGTTGGAAACACCATATATTTT | CASSPMAVGNTIYF
TRBJ1-6 | 13 | NA | few | TRBV15 | TGTGCCACCAGCCCCCTCAGGGCTTCACCCCTCCACTTT | CATSPLRASPLHF